This note documents a single T cell receptor beta chain sequence. Its matching antigen is unknown. CDR3 size: 15 residues. CDR1 and CDR2 (germline): WNHNN, SYGVQD (reference sequence). V lost 3 bases and J lost 1, with 13 bases in between. With 10-nucleotide random UMIs included, cDNA was synthesized by 5'RACE. Sequencing runs each generated in excess of 200 million TCR-beta sequences derived from 15-18 subjects. TCRdb ran MiXCR on the 5' RACE reads and lists one entry per CDR3 protein. Of tens of thousands of distinct CDR3 sequences detected, 3% to 3.5% appear once; the ten largest clones hold approximately 7.5%. Time point of the sample: longitudinal time-point 1 (baseline). This entry is derived from a study of neurological immune-mediated disorders. Study results and limitations: For the multiple sclerosis repertoire cluster, an association with any clinical or MRI feature was absent. TCR-beta repertoires seemed private in all groups, with no expanded CDR3 amino acid sequences shared.

The chain is built from TRBV10-1 and TRBJ2-7; TRBD2 is a possible D gene (6 bases). The sample taken for sequencing was PBMCs. The receptor was derived from a woman in her sixties with multiple sclerosis. CDR3 nucleotides: TGCGCCAGCAGTGAATCGGCAGGGAGGTCCTACGAGCAGTACTTC. Residues: CASSESAGRSYEQYF.